The 14 T cell receptor beta chains reported below all come from one sample, sequenced in a study of blood T cell repertoires in COVID-19. TCRdb keeps only in-frame clones here, not all; method: immunoSEQ multiplex PCR. The sample lists approximately 150,000 clones, more than 85% occurring once. Source material: peripheral blood. These receptor sequences come from a woman in her sixties with COVID-19, enrolled during active disease.

V usage is TRBV19 and J usage is TRBJ2-7; unclear D gene. CDR3 length: 14 amino acids. The ends were cut back, 3 bases at V and 2 bases at J, with 11 bases in the middle. Germline assignment: CDR1 LNHDA and CDR2 SQIVND (reference sequence). CDR3 bases: TGTGCCAGTAGTATCAATCTAGATCCCTACGAGCAGTACTTC. Translated, it gives CASSINLDPYEQYF. Full variable domain (missing parts from reference TRBV19 and TRBJ2-7): DGGITQSPKYLFRKEGQNVTLSCEQNLNHDAMYWYRQDPGQGLRLIYYSQIVNDFQKGDIAEGYSVSREKKESFPLTVTSAQKNPTAFYLCASSINLDPYEQYFGPGTRLTVT.

The rearrangement links TRBV5-1 to TRBJ2-1; 8 nucleotides align to TRBD1. The germline V gene encodes CDR1 SGHRS and CDR2 YFSETQ. The CDR3 is 15 amino acids. The junction had 10 bases not matched to a gene; V was cut back by 4 bases and J by 7 bases. This chain's CDR3 is CASSEEQGAWNEQFF. CDR3 in DNA: TGCGCCAGCAGCGAGGAGCAGGGGGCTTGGAATGAGCAGTTCTTC. The entire variable domain, with the rest obtained from reference TRBV5-1 and TRBJ2-1, is as follows: KAGVTQTPRYLIKTRGQQVTLSCSPISGHRSVSWYQQTPGQGLQFLFEYFSETQRNKGNFPGRFSGRQFSNSRSEMNVSTLELGDSALYLCASSEEQGAWNEQFFGPGTRLTVL.

This clone has only one observation. The DNA for the CDR3 is TGTGCCAGTAGTATCGGGCAGGGTCTCAGCCGGGTAGGCTACACCTTC. Its translation is CASSIGQGLSRVGYTF. This chain uses TRBV19 with TRBJ1-2, with a possible D match to TRBD1 (5 bases). Germline V gene data show CDR1 as LNHDA and CDR2 as SQIVND (reference sequence). With 3 bases removed from V and 8 bases from J, the gap between germline ends came to 22 bases. The CDR3 consists of 16 residues. The entire variable domain, with the rest obtained from reference TRBV19 and TRBJ1-2, is as follows: DGGITQSPKYLFRKEGQNVTLSCEQNLNHDAMYWYRQDPGQGLRLIYYSQIVNDFQKGDIAEGYSVSREKKESFPLTVTSAQKNPTAFYLCASSIGQGLSRVGYTFGSGTRLTVV.

The chain employs TRBV7-3 and TRBJ2-1; 13 nucleotides line up with TRBD2. The CDR3 is 16 amino acids. Germline loops: CDR1 SGHTA, CDR2 FQGTGA. V was clipped by 5 bases and J by 8 bases; unmatched bases: 9. The CDR3 DNA reads as TGTGCCAGCAGCCCCAGGACTAGCGGGGGCCCCCATGAGCAGTTCTTC. Amino acids: CASSPRTSGGPHEQFF.

The gene calls are TRBV7-2 and TRBJ1-2; perhaps TRBD1 as D (5 bases). V dropped 1 base and J dropped 4 bases, with 13 bases sitting between them. The CDR3 spans 15 residues. Germline V CDR1 and CDR2: SGHTA, FQGNSA. The CDR3 DNA sequence: TGTGCCAGCAGCTTAGGGGGGGATCGGATCTATGGCTACACCTTC. Protein: CASSLGGDRIYGYTF.

The chain joins TRBV4-3 to TRBJ1-2; D remains unclear. From germline, CDR1 is LGHNA and CDR2 YSLEER. V was trimmed by 0 bases and J by 5 bases, leaving 4 bases between them. The CDR3 extends over 12 amino acids. This CDR3 is CASSQDPYGYTF. CDR3 nucleotides: TGCGCCAGCAGCCAAGATCCGTATGGCTACACCTTC.

This clone came up a few times. The chain recombines TRBV6-2 or TRBV6-3 with TRBJ2-5, with TRBD2 matching 10 bases. CDR3 length: 19 residues. Germline CDR1 and CDR2: MNHEY and SVGEGT. V dropped 0 bases and J dropped 7; count of bases not matched to a gene: 17. The CDR3 DNA is TGTGCCAGCAGTTACTCGGAGTCTAGCGGGGGCCTCGATGGTGGGACCCAGTACTTC. Translating gives CASSYSESSGGLDGGTQYF.

The chain uses TRBV10-3 and TRBJ1-5; 7 bases fit TRBD1. CDR3 length: 15 residues. CDR1 ENHRY and CDR2 SYGVKD come from the germline V gene. After removal of 5 bases from V and 6 bases from J, the junction contained 10 bases not matched to a gene. This CDR3 is CAISSGLDRVQPQHF. The DNA for the CDR3 is TGTGCCATCAGTTCGGGGTTAGACAGGGTTCAGCCCCAGCATTTT.

The chain links TRBV25-1 to TRBJ2-7; 8 bases map to TRBD1. The J segment lost 6 bases and the V segment lost 6 bases, leaving 4 bases of the junction unmatched. Germline V gene data show CDR1 as MGHDK and CDR2 as SYGVNS. This CDR3 contains 12 residues. The CDR3, as DNA: TGTGCCAGCAGCCGGACAGGGAGCGAGCAGTACTTC. It codes for CASSRTGSEQYF.

CDR3 DNA: TGCGCCAGCAGCCAAGGGGGCAGGGGGCTTGAGGCGCAGTATTTT. Amino acids: CASSQGGRGLEAQYF. V is TRBV4-1 and J is TRBJ2-3; 8 bases match TRBD1. With V trimmed by 1 base and J by 10 bases, 10 bases remained unmatched. Germline V gene lookup returns CDR1 MGHRA and CDR2 YSYEKL. CDR3 length equals 15 residues.

The CDR3 nucleotides read TGTGCCAGCAGTTACCCCGGGATGCAGTTGCAAGTCCTCCACTTT. Amino acids: CASSYPGMQLQVLHF. J is TRBJ1-6 and V is TRBV6-2 or TRBV6-3; D uncertain. Between the trimmed V and J ends, which lost 2 bases and 15 bases, there was a span of 20 bases. The CDR3 runs 15 residues. Germline lookup yields CDR1 MNHEY and CDR2 SVGEGT.

J is TRBJ1-1 and V is TRBV30, with TRBD1 identical over 9 bases. CDR3 length equals 15 residues. Per germline, CDR1 GTSNPN and CDR2 SVGIG (reference sequence). V lost 3 bases and J lost 6; bases outside the gene matches: 11. In DNA form, the CDR3 reads TGTGCCTGGAGGTCCGGGACAGGGCTTAGCTCTGAAGCTTTCTTT. Translation: CAWRSGTGLSSEAFF.

This chain joins TRBV5-1 and TRBJ2-7; 7 bases fit TRBD1. The germline gives CDR1 SGHRS, CDR2 YFSETQ. With 0 bases clipped from V and 1 base from J, the junction kept 4 bases outside the gene matches. The CDR3 length is 15 residues. The CDR3 DNA follows: TGCGCCAGCAGCTTGGGTCGACAGGGTTCCTACGAGCAGTACTTC. This encodes CASSLGRQGSYEQYF.

This rearrangement joins TRBV29-1 to TRBJ1-1, with a tentative D call TRBD1 (5 bases). The CDR3 spans 10 residues. CDR1 is SQVTM, CDR2 ANQGSEA, per germline. The germline V and J ends were trimmed by 5 bases and 7 bases, with 8 bases remaining between them. Written as DNA, the CDR3 is TGCAGCGTTCACAGGTTTGAAGCTTTCTTT. Amino acid sequence: CSVHRFEAFF. Looking up the rest from reference TRBV29-1 and TRBJ1-1 gives the full variable domain: SAVISQKPSRDICQRGTSLTIQCQVDSQVTMMFWYRQQPGQSLTLIATANQGSEATYESGFVIDKFPISRPNLTFSTLTVSNMSPEDSSIYLCSVHRFEAFFGQGTRLTVV.